This TCR beta chain was found in a study of read filtering for tumor transcriptome and immune sequencing. This library used roughly 430 ng RNA and molecular barcoded adaptors spanning alpha/delta and beta/gamma chains. TCRdb reprocessed the reads with MiXCR, giving one entry per CDR3 protein. The data show tens of thousands of distinct CDR3 sequences, approximately 14% seen once. The study's findings and limits: Without single-read clonotypes, shared clonotype proportions correlated more between IR-seq and RNA-seq.

The germline V gene has CDR1 LNHDA and CDR2 SQIVND (reference sequence). The CDR3 is 12 amino acids. V was clipped by 3 bases and J by 4 bases, with 5 bases between them. The sample holds many counts of this clonotype. What it binds is unknown. Specimen: a population of CD138-negative cells sorted from bone marrow. The rearrangement joins TRBV19 to TRBJ2-3; D is unresolved. The clonotype originates from a donor over 35 with multiple myeloma. As DNA, the CDR3 is TGTGCCAGTAGTATGACCGCAGATACGCAGTATTTT. Residues: CASSMTADTQYF.